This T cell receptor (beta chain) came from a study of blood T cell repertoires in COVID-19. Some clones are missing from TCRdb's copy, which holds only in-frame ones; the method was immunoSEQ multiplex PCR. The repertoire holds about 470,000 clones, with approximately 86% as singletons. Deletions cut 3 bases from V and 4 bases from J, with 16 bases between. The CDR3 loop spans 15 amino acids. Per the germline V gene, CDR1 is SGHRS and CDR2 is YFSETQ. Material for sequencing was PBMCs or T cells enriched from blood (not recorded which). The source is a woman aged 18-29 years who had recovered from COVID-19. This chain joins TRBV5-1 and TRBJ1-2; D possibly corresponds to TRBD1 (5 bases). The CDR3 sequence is CASSSRSDRAYGYTF. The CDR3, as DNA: TGCGCCAGCAGCTCCCGGTCCGACAGAGCCTATGGCTACACCTTC.